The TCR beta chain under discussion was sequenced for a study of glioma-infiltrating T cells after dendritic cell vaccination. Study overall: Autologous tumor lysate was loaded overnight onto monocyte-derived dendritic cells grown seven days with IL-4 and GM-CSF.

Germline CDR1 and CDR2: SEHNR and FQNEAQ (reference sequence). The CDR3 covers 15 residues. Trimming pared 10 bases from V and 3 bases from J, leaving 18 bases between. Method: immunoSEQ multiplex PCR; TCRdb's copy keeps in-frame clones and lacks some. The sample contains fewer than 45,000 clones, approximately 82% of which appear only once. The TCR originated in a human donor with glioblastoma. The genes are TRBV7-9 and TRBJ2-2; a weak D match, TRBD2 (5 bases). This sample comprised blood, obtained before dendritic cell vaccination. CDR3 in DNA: TGTGCCAACCCCGACGGGGTGGGTGACACCGGGGAGCTGTTTTTT. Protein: CANPDGVGDTGELFF.